This T cell receptor beta chain was observed in a study of PD-1 blockade in classical Hodgkin lymphoma. Assay: immunoSEQ multiplex PCR; the TCRdb copy retains only in-frame clones and omits some. The table includes tens of thousands of clones, roughly 73% detected once. Study-wide results and caveats: A reduction in baseline TCR diversity was reportedly seen in newly diagnosed patients relative to healthy donors. The study found that TCR diversity rose significantly by C4D1 in CD4+ but not CD8+ cells. What drove the repertoire differences, possibly disease activity or prior therapy, has not been defined.

With no exception, relapse followed autologous stem cell transplantation in all patients, and brentuximab vedotin exposure varied. Remarks on this clone: Its target is not known.

Germline V gives CDR1 MNHNY, CDR2 SVGAGI (reference sequence). The CDR3 covers 15 residues. The V end lost 7 bases, the J end lost 5 bases, and 18 bases lay between the germline ends. J is TRBJ2-1 and V is TRBV6-6, with D perhaps TRBD2 (6 bases). This receptor was identified in a human donor with classical Hodgkin lymphoma. Specimen: peripheral blood mononuclear cells (PBMCs), collected before the second cycle of nivolumab. CDR3 nucleotides: TGTGCCAGCACTAATGGGGGAGGCGGGCACAATGAGCAGTTCTTC. It translates to CASTNGGGGHNEQFF.